The TCR beta chain under discussion was sequenced for a study of blood T cell repertoires in COVID-19. Study-level information: The study drew acute and convalescent COVID-19 samples from the United States, Italy and Spain.

Only in-frame clones appear in the TCRdb table, and some are missing; sequencing was by immunoSEQ multiplex PCR. The sample carries around 310,000 clones, nearly 90% recorded once. Trimming at V came to 2 bases and at J to 4 bases, leaving 15 bases not matched to a gene. CDR3 length: 18 amino acids. CDR1 SQVTM and CDR2 ANQGSEA come from the germline V gene. This receptor was obtained from a woman aged 30 to 39 who had recovered from COVID-19. V and J are TRBV29-1 and TRBJ1-2; 11 bases are shared with TRBD1. Sequenced sample: PBMCs or T cells enriched from blood (not recorded which). The DNA of the CDR3 is TGCAGCGTTGAAAACCGCCTGGGGGACAGGGGGGGATTCTATGGCTACACCTTC. The encoded protein is CSVENRLGDRGGFYGYTF.